This entry describes one TCR beta chain. This record comes from a study of T cell responses to AZD1222 COVID-19 vaccine. TCRdb's copy holds only in-frame clones and misses some; the assay was immunoSEQ multiplex PCR. The profile shows some 150,000 clones, more than 75% of them singletons. This CDR3 region has 17 residues. V was cut by 2 bases and J by 4 bases, with 21 bases left in between. Germline values: CDR1 MDHEN, CDR2 SYDVKM. This chain joins TRBV28 and TRBJ2-7, with D possibly matching TRBD1 (5 bases). Sequencing was performed on peripheral blood, taken 28 days after the second AZD1222 dose. This TCR came from an adult who received the AZD1222 COVID-19 vaccine. CDR3 protein: CASSLGSSTAISYEQYF. The CDR3 region has the DNA TGTGCCAGCAGTTTAGGTTCCTCGACAGCCATTTCTTACGAGCAGTACTTC. The complete variable domain, with remaining parts taken from reference TRBV28 and TRBJ2-7, reads DVKVTQSSRYLVKRTGEKVFLECVQDMDHENMFWYRQDPGLGLRLIYFSYDVKMKEKGDIPEGYSVSREKKERFSLILESASTNQTSMYLCASSLGSSTAISYEQYFGPGTRLTVT.